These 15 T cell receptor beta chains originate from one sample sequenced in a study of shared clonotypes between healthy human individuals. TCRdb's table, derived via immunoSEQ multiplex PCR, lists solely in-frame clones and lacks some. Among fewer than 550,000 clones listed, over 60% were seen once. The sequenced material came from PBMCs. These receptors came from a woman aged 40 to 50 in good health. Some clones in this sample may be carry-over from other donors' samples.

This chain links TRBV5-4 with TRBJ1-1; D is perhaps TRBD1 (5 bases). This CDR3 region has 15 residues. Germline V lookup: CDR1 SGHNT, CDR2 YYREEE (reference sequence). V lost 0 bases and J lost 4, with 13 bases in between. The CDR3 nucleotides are TGTGCCAGCAGCTTGGTGGACTGGGACTCCACTGAAGCTTTCTTT. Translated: CASSLVDWDSTEAFF.

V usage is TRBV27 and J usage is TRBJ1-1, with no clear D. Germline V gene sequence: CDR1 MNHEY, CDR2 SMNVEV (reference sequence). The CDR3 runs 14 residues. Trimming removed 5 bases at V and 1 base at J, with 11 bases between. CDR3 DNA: TGTGCCAGCAGTCCGGCCGGAGGGAACACTGAAGCTTTCTTT. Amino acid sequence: CASSPAGGNTEAFF.

CDR3 in DNA: TGTGCCAGCAGCTTAGATTCGGTTCCCCCGCGGGCCGAGACAGATACGCAGTATTTT. This encodes CASSLDSVPPRAETDTQYF. The J gene is TRBJ2-3, the V gene TRBV11-2, with a weak D call TRBD2 (5 bases). Between the trimmed V and J ends, which lost 0 bases and 3 bases, there was a span of 22 bases. The CDR3 is 19 residues long. Germline CDR1 is SGHAT and CDR2 is FQNNGV. The entire variable domain, with the rest obtained from reference TRBV11-2 and TRBJ2-3, is as follows: EAGVAQSPRYKIIEKRQSVAFWCNPISGHATLYWYQQILGQGPKLLIQFQNNGVVDDSQLPKDRFSAERLKGVDSTLKIQPAKLEDSAVYLCASSLDSVPPRAETDTQYFGPGTRLTVL.

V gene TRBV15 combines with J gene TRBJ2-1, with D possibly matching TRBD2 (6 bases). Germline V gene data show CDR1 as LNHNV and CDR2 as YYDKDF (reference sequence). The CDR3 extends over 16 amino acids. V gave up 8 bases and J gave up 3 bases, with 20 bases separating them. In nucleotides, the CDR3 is TGTGCCACCGTAAAGGGAGGTGAGACCCTCTACAATGAGCAGTTCTTC. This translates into CATVKGGETLYNEQFF.

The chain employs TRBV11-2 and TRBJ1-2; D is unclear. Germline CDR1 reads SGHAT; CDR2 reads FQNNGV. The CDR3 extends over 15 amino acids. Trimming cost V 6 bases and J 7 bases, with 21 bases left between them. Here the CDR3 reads CASRQMGSTHGGYTF. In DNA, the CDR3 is TGTGCCAGCAGACAGATGGGGAGTACACATGGTGGCTACACCTTC.

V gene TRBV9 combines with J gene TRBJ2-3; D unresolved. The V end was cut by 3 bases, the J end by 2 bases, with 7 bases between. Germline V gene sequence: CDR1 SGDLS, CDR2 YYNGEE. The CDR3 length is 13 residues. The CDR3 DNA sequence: TGTGCCAGCAGCGCCTTAGACACAGATACGCAGTATTTT. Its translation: CASSALDTDTQYF. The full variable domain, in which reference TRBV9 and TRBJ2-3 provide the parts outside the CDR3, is DSGVTQTPKHLITATGQRVTLRCSPRSGDLSVYWYQQSLDQGLQFLIQYYNGEERAKGNILERFSAQQFPDLHSELNLSSLELGDSALYFCASSALDTDTQYFGPGTRLTVL.

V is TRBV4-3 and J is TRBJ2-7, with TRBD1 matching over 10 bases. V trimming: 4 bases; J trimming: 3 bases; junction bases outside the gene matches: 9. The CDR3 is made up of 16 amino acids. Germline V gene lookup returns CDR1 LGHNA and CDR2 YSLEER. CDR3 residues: CASSRNRDRGGYEQYF. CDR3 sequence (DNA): TGCGCCAGCAGCCGAAACCGGGACAGGGGCGGCTACGAGCAGTACTTC.

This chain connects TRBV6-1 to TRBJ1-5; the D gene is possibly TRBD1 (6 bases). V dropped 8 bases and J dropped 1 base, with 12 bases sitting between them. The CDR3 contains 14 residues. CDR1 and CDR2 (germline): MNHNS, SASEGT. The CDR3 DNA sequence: TGTGCCAGCGCTCTAACAGGGAGCAATCAGCCCCAGCATTTT. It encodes CASALTGSNQPQHF.

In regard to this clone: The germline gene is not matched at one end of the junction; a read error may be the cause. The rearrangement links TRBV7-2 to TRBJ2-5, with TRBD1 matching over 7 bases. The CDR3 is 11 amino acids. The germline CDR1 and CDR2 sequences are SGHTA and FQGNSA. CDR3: CASSIGQVRDF. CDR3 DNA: TGTGCCAGCAGCATCGGACAGGTCCGGGACTTC.

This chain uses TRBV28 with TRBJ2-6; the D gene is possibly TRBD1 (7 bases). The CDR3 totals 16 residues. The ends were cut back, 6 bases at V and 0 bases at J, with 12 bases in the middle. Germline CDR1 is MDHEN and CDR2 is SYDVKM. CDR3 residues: CASSGQEGSGANVLTF. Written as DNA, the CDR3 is TGTGCCAGCAGCGGACAGGAGGGCTCTGGGGCCAACGTCCTGACTTTC.

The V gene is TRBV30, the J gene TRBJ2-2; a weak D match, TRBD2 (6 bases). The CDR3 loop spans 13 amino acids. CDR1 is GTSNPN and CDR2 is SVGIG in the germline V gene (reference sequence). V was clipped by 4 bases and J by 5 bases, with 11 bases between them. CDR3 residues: CAWTSVETGELFF. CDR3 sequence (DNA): TGTGCCTGGACTAGCGTTGAGACCGGGGAGCTGTTTTTT.

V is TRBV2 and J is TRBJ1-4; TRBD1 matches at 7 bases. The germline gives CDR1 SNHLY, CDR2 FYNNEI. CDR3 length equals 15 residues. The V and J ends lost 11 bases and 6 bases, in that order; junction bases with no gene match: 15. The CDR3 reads CAGKARDSSYEKLFF. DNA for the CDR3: TGTGCCGGGAAGGCTCGGGACAGTAGTTATGAAAAACTGTTTTTT.

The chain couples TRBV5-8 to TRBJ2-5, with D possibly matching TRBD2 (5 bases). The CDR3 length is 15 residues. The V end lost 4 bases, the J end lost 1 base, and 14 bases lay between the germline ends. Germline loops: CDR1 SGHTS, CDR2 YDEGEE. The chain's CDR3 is CASSQPRTLQETQYF. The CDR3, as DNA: TGTGCCAGCAGCCAACCGCGGACTCTCCAAGAGACCCAGTACTTC.

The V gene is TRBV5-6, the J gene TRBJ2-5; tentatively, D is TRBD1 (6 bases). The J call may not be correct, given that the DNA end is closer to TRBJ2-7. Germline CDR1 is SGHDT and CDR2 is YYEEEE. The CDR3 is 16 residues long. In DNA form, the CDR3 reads TGTGCCAGCAGCTTGGGAAGGGGGTTCGTCTCCTACGAGCAGTACTTC. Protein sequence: CASSLGRGFVSYEQYF.

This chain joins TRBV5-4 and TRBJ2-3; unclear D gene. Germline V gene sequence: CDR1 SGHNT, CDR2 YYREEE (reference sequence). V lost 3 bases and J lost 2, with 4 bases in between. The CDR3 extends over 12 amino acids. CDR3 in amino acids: CASSYNTDTQYF. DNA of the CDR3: TGTGCCAGCAGCTACAACACAGATACGCAGTATTTT.